This T cell receptor beta chain was documented in a study of molecular identifiers for immune sequencing clone quantification. V was pared by 4 bases and J by 6 bases, with 18 bases between. Germline lookup yields CDR1 LGHDT and CDR2 YNNKEL (reference sequence). CDR3 length: 16 residues. Using its own MiXCR run on the PCR reads, TCRdb lists one record per CDR3 protein. The sample has some 680,000 distinct CDR3 sequences, roughly 25% seen once; the top ten hold about 0.73%. This clonotype appeared a few times. This chain joins TRBV3-1 and TRBJ2-2; tentatively, D is TRBD1 or TRBD2 (5 bases each). Sequenced material: naive CD8+ T cells from blood, with Jurkat cell RNA spiked in. Subset specified: FACS-sorted CD8+CD4-CCR7+CD45RA+ naive T cells. The receptor was derived from a human donor in good health. Some libraries in this study had Jurkat cell RNA spiked in. CDR3 region: CASSPVGAGTSGELFF. For the CDR3, the DNA is TGTGCCAGCAGCCCCGTCGGGGCTGGTACCTCCGGGGAGCTGTTTTTT.